A selection of T cell receptor beta chains follows, all from one sample in a study of OX40 agonist ivuxolimab in advanced cancers. Assay: immunoSEQ multiplex PCR; the TCRdb copy retains only in-frame clones and omits some. Here the sample spans about 62,000 clones, more than 85% being singletons. The specimen was CD4+ or CD8+ T cells sorted from blood, collected in a trial of the OX40 agonist ivuxolimab. These TCRs come from an adult with an advanced solid tumor such as melanoma, head and neck, liver or kidney cancer. CDR3s include the opening cysteine and the closing phenylalanine or tryptophan.

len | v_gene | CDR3aa
16 | TRBV19 | CASSYALGTGVHEQYF
14 | TRBV27 | CASVGDRGTDTQYF
14 | TRBV4-1 | CASSQGTGHEKLFF
15 | TRBV18 | CASSPGTGVNQPQHF
14 | TRBV2 | CASSQDNWAQTQYF
15 | TRBV19 | CASRDTGTINEKLFF
12 | TRBV18 | CASSIDRHEAFF
13 | TRBV6-5 | CASSEWGRGEAFF
16 | TRBV19 | CASSIGGQIPNYGYTF
16 | TRBV19 | CASSKTGTDGSYEQYF
15 | TRBV15 | CATSRDQGAAYGYTF
17 | TRBV27 | CASSPRLSGRASYEQFF
13 | TRBV6-1 | CASSRDRDEKLFF
13 | TRBV6-5 | CASSSGTNYEQYF
12 | TRBV11-2 | CASSLNTGELFF
16 | TRBV27 | CASSFYRGRNTGELFF
16 | TRBV11-3 | CASSLGGASQTGEQYF